These 24 T cell receptor beta chains were all obtained from the same sample, sequenced in a study of blood T cell repertoires in COVID-19. The table came from immunoSEQ multiplex PCR; TCRdb's copy has only in-frame clones and leaves some out. The repertoire holds 45,000 to 50,000 clones, with more than 70% as singletons. What was sequenced was peripheral blood. The receptors derive from a middle-aged man with active COVID-19.

The chain carries TRBV28 and TRBJ1-4; 12 nucleotides line up with TRBD1. Losses at the gene ends were 4 bases for V and 7 bases for J; bases not matched to a gene: 7. Germline lookup yields CDR1 MDHEN and CDR2 SYDVKM. This CDR3 has 16 residues. The CDR3 sequence is CASSSGTGGRFEKLFF. CDR3 coding DNA: TGTGCCAGCAGTTCCGGGACAGGGGGCAGGTTTGAAAAACTGTTTTTT.

The genes are TRBV27 and TRBJ2-7; 9 bases line up with TRBD1. The CDR3 has 13 residues. From germline, CDR1 is MNHEY and CDR2 SMNVEV (reference sequence). J lost 4 bases, V lost 6 bases, and 4 bases had no gene match. CDR3 protein: CASSSGTGYEQYF. In nucleotides, the CDR3 is TGTGCCAGCAGCTCCGGGACAGGGTACGAGCAGTACTTC.

The chain links TRBV2 to TRBJ1-1, with D hard to call. Germline values: CDR1 SNHLY, CDR2 FYNNEI. Trimming stripped 8 bases from V and 1 base from J, with 8 bases between. This CDR3 has 12 residues. DNA for the CDR3: TGTGCCAGCGGGAGGTGGAACACTGAAGCTTTCTTT. This sequence encodes CASGRWNTEAFF. The whole variable domain, filled in from reference TRBV2 and TRBJ1-1, reads EPEVTQTPSHQVTQMGQEVILRCVPISNHLYFYWYRQILGQKVEFLVSFYNNEISEKSEIFDDQFSVERPDGSNFTLKIRSTKLEDSAMYFCASGRWNTEAFFGQGTRLTVV.

V usage is TRBV28 and J usage is TRBJ2-3; D gene unclear. The CDR3 consists of 14 residues. V was trimmed by 5 bases and J by 7 bases, leaving 16 bases between them. Germline loops: CDR1 MDHEN, CDR2 SYDVKM. CDR3 nucleotides: TGTGCCAGCAGTCCCCGAAGGAGCCGGAATACGCAGTATTTT. Encoded protein: CASSPRRSRNTQYF. Supplemented by reference TRBV28 and TRBJ2-3, the full variable domain reads DVKVTQSSRYLVKRTGEKVFLECVQDMDHENMFWYRQDPGLGLRLIYFSYDVKMKEKGDIPEGYSVSREKKERFSLILESASTNQTSMYLCASSPRRSRNTQYFGPGTRLTVL.

The rearrangement joins TRBV3-1 (or the pseudogene TRBV3-2) to TRBJ1-3; D ambiguous. CDR1 and CDR2 from the germline V gene are LGHDT and YNNKEL (reference sequence). V lost 4 bases, J lost 4 bases, and 14 bases lay in between. This CDR3 contains 15 residues. The CDR3 sequence is CASSPVSGGGNTIYF. Written as DNA, the CDR3 is TGTGCCAGCAGCCCGGTCTCCGGAGGAGGAAACACCATATATTTT.

The chain recombines TRBV11-2 with TRBJ2-1; 10 positions match TRBD2. This CDR3 has 15 residues. Germline CDR1 reads SGHAT; CDR2 reads FQNNGV. The ends lost 6 bases at V and 5 bases at J; junction bases unmatched: 7. The CDR3: CASSLSGRANNEQFF. CDR3 DNA: TGTGCCAGCAGTTTAAGCGGGAGGGCGAACAATGAGCAGTTCTTC.

This chain links TRBV28 with TRBJ1-6, with D unresolved. CDR1 and CDR2 (germline): MDHEN, SYDVKM. The CDR3 covers 17 residues. V was trimmed by 5 bases and J by 1 base, leaving 15 bases between them. CDR3 nucleotide sequence: TGTGCCAGCAGTCCCCCAATCCAGGAATCCTATAATTCACCCCTCCACTTT. As protein: CASSPPIQESYNSPLHF.

This clone was found a few times. This rearrangement joins TRBV6-5 to TRBJ1-2, with 10 bases that match TRBD1. Losses at the gene ends were 7 bases for V and 4 bases for J; bases not matched to a gene: 9. Looked up from germline, CDR1 is MNHEY and CDR2 is SVGAGI. The CDR3 totals 15 residues. The CDR3 spells CASIRTGTGVYGYTF. In DNA, the CDR3 is TGTGCCAGCATCCGAACCGGGACAGGGGTCTATGGCTACACCTTC.

The chain employs TRBV19 and TRBJ1-5; the match to TRBD1 covers 9 bases. J gave up 4 bases and V 5 bases, and 3 bases lay outside the gene matches. Germline assignment: CDR1 LNHDA and CDR2 SQIVND (reference sequence). CDR3 length: 14 amino acids. As DNA, the CDR3 is TGTGCCAGTAGTGGACAGGGGAAGAATCAGCCCCAGCATTTT. Protein product: CASSGQGKNQPQHF.

The chain joins TRBV6-1 to TRBJ1-2, with D uncertain. The germline V and J ends were trimmed by 0 bases and 4 bases, with 12 bases remaining between them. The CDR3 loop spans 15 amino acids. CDR1 MNHNS and CDR2 SASEGT come from the germline V gene. In DNA, the CDR3 is TGTGCCAGCAGTGAAGCTAGGCAGGAGGGCTATGGCTACACCTTC. Its protein product is CASSEARQEGYGYTF.

The chain joins TRBV28 to TRBJ1-4; D unresolved. There are 16 residues in the CDR3. V was cut by 3 bases and J by 3 bases, with 14 bases left in between. Germline CDR1 is MDHEN and CDR2 is SYDVKM. This CDR3 reads CASSFWRFGANEKLFF. The CDR3 bases are TGTGCCAGCAGTTTCTGGCGGTTCGGTGCTAATGAAAAACTGTTTTTT.

J is TRBJ1-1 and V is TRBV7-2; a possible D gene is TRBD1 (5 bases). Trimming shortened V by 5 bases and J by 1 base, and 11 bases separated the two germline ends. Germline CDR1 SGHTA, CDR2 FQGNSA. The CDR3 has 14 amino acids. The CDR3 DNA is TGTGCCAGCAGCACGCAGGGCGGGAACACTGAAGCTTTCTTT. Its protein is CASSTQGGNTEAFF. The full variable domain, with the rest looked up from reference TRBV7-2 and TRBJ1-1, is GAGVSQSPSNKVTEKGKDVELRCDPISGHTALYWYRQSLGQGLEFLIYFQGNSAPDKSGLPSDRFSAERTGGSVSTLTIQRTQQEDSAVYLCASSTQGGNTEAFFGQGTRLTVV.

This clone appeared a few times. The chain links TRBV29-1 to TRBJ1-5; TRBD1 might be the D (6 bases). The CDR3 spans 14 residues. Trimming removed 4 bases from V and 4 bases from J, with 14 bases in between. Germline V gene data show CDR1 as SQVTM and CDR2 as ANQGSEA. The CDR3 coding sequence is TGCAGCGTTGCACAGGGTACAGGTAATCAGCCCCAGCATTTT. Its translation: CSVAQGTGNQPQHF.

The genes are TRBV5-4 and TRBJ1-2; TRBD1 matches 8 bases. CDR3 size: 14 residues. The germline gives CDR1 SGHNT, CDR2 YYREEE (reference sequence). Unmatched junction bases numbered 2, after V lost 0 bases and J lost 4 bases. The CDR3 region is CASSLEGQAYGYTF. The CDR3, as DNA: TGTGCCAGCAGCTTGGAGGGACAGGCCTATGGCTACACCTTC.

The chain joins TRBV15 to TRBJ1-5; TRBD1 matches 9 bases. Looked up from germline, CDR1 is LNHNV and CDR2 is YYDKDF (reference sequence). With V trimmed by 1 base and J by 7 bases, 11 bases remained unmatched. The CDR3 has 17 residues. The CDR3 loop reads CATSRVKAGTGQQPQHF. As DNA, the CDR3 is TGTGCCACCAGCAGAGTAAAGGCGGGGACAGGGCAACAGCCCCAGCATTTT.

This chain connects TRBV6-5 to TRBJ1-2, with D hard to call. This CDR3 comprises 11 residues. CDR1 MNHEY and CDR2 SVGAGI come from the germline V gene. Trimming cost V 6 bases and J 4 bases, with 6 bases left between them. CDR3 in amino acids: CASRQSYGYTF. In nucleotides, the CDR3 is TGTGCCAGCAGACAGAGCTATGGCTACACCTTC.

The chain joins TRBV6-5 to TRBJ1-2; TRBD1 aligns across 8 bases. V lost 11 bases to trimming and J lost 6 bases; unmatched junction nucleotides: 14. There are 14 residues in the CDR3. Germline lookup yields CDR1 MNHEY and CDR2 SVGAGI. The CDR3 DNA reads as TGTGCCGCCGCCGCACAGGGGGGATCCAATGGCTACACCTTC. Encoded protein: CAAAAQGGSNGYTF.

The V and J genes are TRBV2 and TRBJ2-1; a possible D gene is TRBD2 (6 bases). Trimming stripped 6 bases from V and 5 bases from J, with 11 bases between. In germline, CDR1 is SNHLY, CDR2 FYNNEI. CDR3 size: 13 residues. CDR3 sequence: CASRPGLNNEQFF. In nucleotides, the CDR3 is TGTGCCAGCAGGCCGGGACTGAACAATGAGCAGTTCTTC.

The chain links TRBV11-2 to TRBJ1-4; 8 bases are shared with TRBD1. The V gene's germline CDR1 is SGHAT and CDR2 FQNNGV. This CDR3 has 15 residues. With V trimmed by 3 bases and J by 4 bases, 4 bases remained unmatched. The CDR3 reads CASSFGTGINEKLFF. DNA of the CDR3: TGTGCCAGCAGCTTTGGGACAGGCATTAATGAAAAACTGTTTTTT.

The sample holds one count of this clone. The chain employs TRBV30 and TRBJ2-1; 7 bases agree with TRBD2. Unmatched junction bases numbered 16, after V lost 4 bases and J lost 13 bases. Germline V gene data show CDR1 as GTSNPN and CDR2 as SVGIG (reference sequence). This CDR3 is 14 amino acids long. The CDR3 loop is CAWTQPGLADPQFF. In DNA, the CDR3 is TGTGCCTGGACCCAGCCCGGGCTAGCGGATCCCCAGTTCTTC.

The rearrangement links TRBV7-2 to TRBJ2-7; possibly TRBD2 for D (5 bases). From germline, CDR1 is SGHTA and CDR2 FQGNSA. The CDR3 has 14 amino acids. V lost 1 base, J lost 1 base, and 8 bases lay in between. The CDR3 spells CASSLERQSYEQYF. The CDR3 nucleotides read TGTGCCAGCAGCTTAGAGCGGCAGTCCTACGAGCAGTACTTC.

The chain joins TRBV24-1 to TRBJ1-1, with D unresolved. Trimming left V 6 bases short and J 8 bases short, with 12 bases between. Germline V lookup: CDR1 KGHDR, CDR2 SFDVKD. CDR3 length: 12 amino acids. The CDR3 DNA sequence: TGTGCCACCAGTTTCAACGGGGTGGAAGCTTTCTTT. It specifies CATSFNGVEAFF.

This clone was seen only once. This chain joins TRBV5-1 and TRBJ2-1, with a tentative D call TRBD1 (6 bases). V lost 2 bases, J lost 2 bases, and 11 bases lay in between. Germline CDR1 is SGHRS and CDR2 is YFSETQ. This CDR3 region has 15 residues. CDR3 sequence reads: CASSLTGPPYNEQFF. In nucleotides, the CDR3 is TGCGCCAGCAGCTTAACAGGGCCACCCTACAATGAGCAGTTCTTC.

This clone has more than one count but fewer than ten. The genes are TRBV3-1 (or the pseudogene TRBV3-2) and TRBJ2-3; the match to TRBD1 covers 7 bases. This CDR3 is 14 amino acids long. Per germline, CDR1 LGHDT and CDR2 YNNKEL (reference sequence). The V gene end was trimmed by 6 bases and the J gene end by 1 base; junction bases not matched to a gene: 4. CDR3 protein: CASSRGGRTDTQYF. CDR3 DNA sequence: TGTGCCAGCAGTAGAGGGGGCCGCACAGATACGCAGTATTTT.